This T cell receptor beta chain came from a study of CXCR3-negative and CXCR3-positive naive CD8 T cells. Whole-study findings and limits: Naive cells positive for CXCR3 carried more hydrophobic TRB CDR3s than CXCR3-negative ones. Similar TRBV-TRBJ usage characterized naive CXCR3-negative and CXCR3-positive cells; memory cells differed. Both naive subsets carried similar amounts of surface CD5, so TCR strength was inferred from TRB CDR3 properties.

Libraries of TRB cDNA were made by 5' RACE and carried UMIs. TCRdb reanalyzed the 5' RACE reads, giving one entry per CDR3 protein sequence and no DNA. The specimen's table records some 140,000 distinct CDR3 sequences. Turning to this clonotype: Its antigen is not known.

Sequences were obtained from naive CXCR3+ CD8+ T cells from blood. Subset described: CD45RO-CCR7+CD27+CD95- naive CD8+ T cells expressing CXCR3 (TNR3+). The TCR sequence derives from a human donor in good health. Some clones in this sample may be carry-over from other donors' samples.

The CDR3 protein is CASSVMVRASTDTQYF. This chain uses TRBV5-6 with TRBJ2-3. The length of the CDR3 is 16 residues. CDR1 is SGHDT and CDR2 is YYEEEE in the germline V gene.